What follows are 19 T cell receptor beta chains derived from one specimen sequenced in a study of cytomegalovirus exposure and HLA in healthy donors. The primer mix had 60 Vbeta and 13 Jbeta primers. This table comes from immunoSEQ multiplex PCR, and its TCRdb copy is limited to in-frame clones, with some not included. The data hold some 110,000 clones, with 13% to 15% observed a single time. The sequencing sample was made of PBMCs. The receptors stem from a female donor in good health and CMV-seronegative.

This clone was detected a few times. The chain uses TRBV7-9 and TRBJ2-1; the match to TRBD1 covers 9 bases. CDR3 length: 15 residues. The trim removed 3 bases at V and 5 bases at J, leaving 5 bases unmatched. CDR1 and CDR2 from the germline V gene are SEHNR and FQNEAQ (reference sequence). The DNA for the CDR3 is TGTGCCAGCAGCTTGGACAGGGGCGTGCACAATGAGCAGTTCTTC. This gives the protein CASSLDRGVHNEQFF.

The V and J genes are TRBV11-2 and TRBJ2-7, with D maybe TRBD1 (5 bases). V lost 5 bases, J lost 7 bases, and 9 bases lay in between. Germline V gene lookup returns CDR1 SGHAT and CDR2 FQNNGV. This CDR3 has 11 residues. This chain's CDR3 is CASSIRTEQYF. DNA for the CDR3: TGTGCCAGCAGCATTCGGACAGAGCAGTACTTC.

This clone has a handful of counts. This sequence joins TRBV6-6 and TRBJ2-2, with 7 bases matching TRBD2. J lost 1 base, V lost 7 bases, and 6 bases had no gene match. This CDR3 has 15 residues. Germline CDR1 MNHNY, CDR2 SVGAGI (reference sequence). CDR3 DNA: TGTGCCAGCATCCAGGGCGGGGGGAACACCGGGGAGCTGTTTTTT. This codes for CASIQGGGNTGELFF.

This clone was seen only a few times. The J gene is TRBJ1-2, the V gene TRBV18, with D maybe TRBD1 (6 bases). Germline CDR1 KGHSH, CDR2 LQKENI. The CDR3 is 16 amino acids. The V end was cut by 6 bases, the J end by 8 bases, with 25 bases between. CDR3 sequence (DNA): TGTGCCAGCTCCCCTGCCGATGGGGGCCAAGGGGGAGGCTACACCTTC. It is translated as CASSPADGGQGGGYTF.

The chain links TRBV15 to TRBJ2-7; possible D gene TRBD1, 6 bases. The CDR3 runs 15 residues. The germline CDR1 and CDR2 sequences are LNHNV and YYDKDF (reference sequence). The V end lost 0 bases, the J end lost 0 bases, and 9 bases lay between the germline ends. The CDR3: CATSREGGNSYEQYF. CDR3 nucleotide sequence: TGTGCCACCAGCAGAGAAGGGGGAAACTCCTACGAGCAGTACTTC. The complete variable domain, with remaining parts taken from reference TRBV15 and TRBJ2-7, reads DAMVIQNPRYQVTQFGKPVTLSCSQTLNHNVMYWYQQKSSQAPKLLFHYYDKDFNNEADTPDNFQSRRPNTSFCFLDIRSPGLGDTAMYLCATSREGGNSYEQYFGPGTRLTVT.

This clone appeared a few times. The chain combines TRBV19 with TRBJ2-5; 11 nucleotides line up with TRBD2. The CDR3 spans 15 residues. Trimming at V came to 5 bases and at J to 2 bases, leaving 4 bases not matched to a gene. The germline V gene has CDR1 LNHDA and CDR2 SQIVND (reference sequence). The CDR3: CASSVTSGGQETQYF. The CDR3 DNA reads as TGTGCCAGTAGTGTCACTAGCGGGGGACAAGAGACCCAGTACTTC.

This clone came up a few times. This rearrangement joins TRBV5-1 to TRBJ1-4; weak D call: TRBD1 (5 bases). Germline-derived CDR1 and CDR2 are SGHRS and YFSETQ. This CDR3 comprises 15 residues. The V end was cut by 5 bases, the J end by 3 bases, with 14 bases between. The CDR3 protein is CASSTQGAANEKLFF. Here the CDR3 DNA reads TGCGCCAGCAGTACCCAGGGTGCGGCTAATGAAAAACTGTTTTTT.

The chain combines TRBV14 with TRBJ2-1; 12 nucleotides match TRBD1. CDR1 SGHDN and CDR2 FVKESK come from the germline V gene. The CDR3 consists of 16 residues. V lost 3 bases to trimming and J lost 8 bases; unmatched junction nucleotides: 8. The CDR3 region has the DNA TGTGCCAGCAGCCAGAGGGGGACAGGGGGCTGGGATGAGCAGTTCTTC. It specifies CASSQRGTGGWDEQFF.

The chain couples TRBV5-1 to TRBJ2-5, with D tentatively TRBD1 (8 bases). Germline assignment: CDR1 SGHRS and CDR2 YFSETQ. V lost 0 bases, J lost 5 bases, and 20 bases lay in between. This CDR3 comprises 17 residues. This CDR3 is CASSLGERTGGGETQYF. DNA for the CDR3: TGCGCCAGCAGCTTGGGAGAAAGAACAGGGGGAGGGGAGACCCAGTACTTC.

This chain uses TRBV18 with TRBJ2-7; 11 bases align to TRBD2. Germline trimming cut 3 bases from V and 2 bases from J; bases unmatched to any gene: 6. The germline V gene has CDR1 KGHSH and CDR2 LQKENI. The CDR3 covers 16 residues. CDR3: CASSPLLAGGPYEQYF. In DNA form, the CDR3 reads TGTGCCAGCTCACCGTTGCTAGCGGGGGGCCCCTACGAGCAGTACTTC.

The chain has TRBV30 and TRBJ2-1, with TRBD2 matching over 13 bases. Per the germline V gene, CDR1 is GTSNPN and CDR2 is SVGIG (reference sequence). Trimming at V came to 1 base and at J to 8 bases, leaving 5 bases not matched to a gene. CDR3 length: 15 residues. The CDR3 bases are TGTGCCTGGAGTGAGGGACTAGCGGGACCGGATGAGCAGTTCTTC. Translating gives CAWSEGLAGPDEQFF.

J is TRBJ2-7 and V is TRBV7-6; maybe TRBD1 (6 bases). Germline CDR1 is SGHVS and CDR2 is FNYEAQ. The CDR3 spans 14 residues. V shed 5 bases and J shed 2 bases, with 13 bases lying between them. CDR3 sequence reads: CASSPSRGPYEQYF. CDR3 nucleotides: TGTGCCAGCAGCCCTTCCAGGGGCCCCTACGAGCAGTACTTC.

The chain has TRBV27 and TRBJ2-7; 9 nucleotides agree with TRBD2. The CDR3 extends over 15 amino acids. In germline, CDR1 is MNHEY, CDR2 SMNVEV (reference sequence). The ends lost 6 bases at V and 4 bases at J; junction bases unmatched: 10. CDR3 amino acids: CASSLVGSGSYEQYF. The CDR3 DNA follows: TGTGCCAGCAGCCTCGTTGGTAGCGGGAGTTACGAGCAGTACTTC.

This clone was seen only a few times. This chain uses TRBV5-1 with TRBJ1-4; possibly TRBD1 for D (5 bases). V was pared by 0 bases and J by 6 bases, with 12 bases between. Germline CDR1 is SGHRS and CDR2 is YFSETQ. The CDR3 has 15 residues. The CDR3 loop reads CASSLGGGGDEKLFF. Here the CDR3 DNA reads TGCGCCAGCAGCTTGGGTGGGGGAGGCGATGAAAAACTGTTTTTT.

This clone was seen a few times. V usage is TRBV25-1 and J usage is TRBJ1-6; TRBD1 is a possible D gene (6 bases). The CDR3 runs to 15 residues. The germline CDR1 and CDR2 sequences are MGHDK and SYGVNS. Trimming left V 2 bases short and J 7 bases short, with 12 bases between. In DNA, the CDR3 is TGTGCCAGCAGTGAAAGCCACAGGGTCAATTCACCCCTCCACTTT. This gives the protein CASSESHRVNSPLHF.

This chain connects TRBV5-1 to TRBJ2-5; TRBD2 is a possible D gene (6 bases). V lost 4 bases to trimming and J lost 5 bases, with 15 bases between them. Germline CDR1 is SGHRS and CDR2 is YFSETQ. The CDR3 extends over 14 amino acids. The CDR3 loop reads CASSTGTVKETQYF. The CDR3 DNA is TGCGCCAGCAGCACCGGGACTGTTAAGGAGACCCAGTACTTC.

This sequence joins TRBV7-2 and TRBJ2-6; 14 bases line up with TRBD2. CDR3 length: 18 amino acids. The ends lost 8 bases at V and 2 bases at J; junction bases unmatched: 8. CDR1 and CDR2 from the germline V gene are SGHTA and FQGNSA. The CDR3 region is CASQYGLAGGPGANVLTF. The CDR3 DNA reads as TGTGCCAGCCAATACGGACTAGCGGGGGGCCCTGGGGCCAACGTCCTGACTTTC.

A few counts support this clone. V gene TRBV19 combines with J gene TRBJ1-5; no reliable D call. V shed 5 bases and J shed 5 bases, with 10 bases lying between them. The CDR3 has 13 amino acids. Germline CDR1 reads LNHDA; CDR2 reads SQIVND (reference sequence). The DNA for the CDR3 is TGTGCCAGTAGTTTAAGAACGGATCAGCCCCAGCATTTT. This sequence encodes CASSLRTDQPQHF.

The V and J genes are TRBV18 and TRBJ1-3; a possible D gene is TRBD1 (5 bases). The CDR3 spans 15 residues. Trimming left V 3 bases short and J 0 bases short, with 9 bases between. Germline V gene lookup returns CDR1 KGHSH and CDR2 LQKENI. This CDR3 reads CASSPSGDSGNTIYF. The DNA for the CDR3 is TGTGCCAGCTCACCTTCGGGGGACTCTGGAAACACCATATATTTT.